This T cell receptor beta chain appears in the sequencing data of a study of neurological immune-mediated disorders. Worth noting for this clonotype: As yet, its antigen is unknown.

PBMCs stored at -80 C, numbering 2 million, were the origin of the unsorted libraries. Findings and limits, study-wide: No CDR3 amino acid sequences recurred among expanded clones across subjects, suggesting private repertoires in all groups.

The germline gives CDR1 SGHAT, CDR2 FQNNGV. V gave up 0 bases and J gave up 10 bases, with 10 bases separating them. This CDR3 is 13 amino acids long. The cDNA came from 5'RACE, which used 10-nucleotide random UMIs. A single record per CDR3 protein comes from TCRdb applying MiXCR to the 5' RACE reads. In the table there are about 59,000 distinct CDR3 sequences, roughly an eighth of which are singletons. Sequencing used PBMCs. The sequence was collected from a woman aged 60-75 years with HTLV-1-associated myelopathy (HAM/TSP). The chain has TRBV11-2 and TRBJ2-4; D may be TRBD2 (6 bases). The CDR3 here is CASSLDWGGIQYF. CDR3 bases: TGTGCCAGCAGCTTAGACTGGGGAGGAATTCAGTACTTC.